One and the same sample provided the 13 T cell receptor beta chains below, sequenced in a study of CXCR3-negative and CXCR3-positive naive CD8 T cells. Study results and limitations: Naive cells positive for CXCR3 carried more hydrophobic TRB CDR3s than CXCR3-negative ones.

The antigens for these receptors are not known. 5' RACE with UMI labels generated the TRB cDNA libraries. TCRdb re-called the 5' RACE reads, yielding one record per CDR3 amino acid sequence without DNA. The listing contains 120,000 to 150,000 distinct CDR3 sequences. Sample: naive CXCR3+ CD8+ T cells from blood. Subset described: CD45RO-CCR7+CD27+CD95- naive CD8+ T cells expressing CXCR3 (TNR3+). The receptor source for this set is a human donor in good health. Some clones in this sample may be carry-over from other donors' samples.

The V gene is TRBV18, the J gene TRBJ2-7; TCRdb's D call of TRBD2 is untestable without DNA. The CDR3 contains 13 residues. Germline CDR1 and CDR2: KGHSH and LQKENI. The CDR3 reads CASSPLAGGEQYF.

V gene TRBV6-1 combines with J gene TRBJ2-3; as DNA is missing, the TRBD2 call by TCRdb cannot be tested. There are 14 residues in the CDR3. Germline V gene lookup returns CDR1 MNHNS and CDR2 SASEGT. This chain's CDR3 is CASSETVLEDTQYF.

The chain carries TRBV12-3 or TRBV12-4 and TRBJ1-1; TCRdb indicates TRBD1, and absent DNA this call remains unverified. The CDR3 is 13 amino acids. CDR3 loop: CASSLGQNTEALF.

CDR3 sequence reads: CSVVTALAGEQFF. The chain recombines TRBV29-1 with TRBJ2-1; TCRdb indicates TRBD2, and absent DNA this call remains unverified. Germline values: CDR1 SQVTM, CDR2 ANQGSEA. The CDR3 covers 13 residues.

The gene calls are TRBV28 and TRBJ2-7; the TCRdb D gene call, TRBD2, has no DNA to confirm it. The CDR3 totals 14 residues. CDR1 is MDHEN and CDR2 is SYDVKM in the germline V gene. The CDR3 sequence: CASTSPRDRYEQYF.

The chain is built from TRBV12-3 or TRBV12-4 and TRBJ2-3; the D call from TCRdb, TRBD1, cannot be confirmed without DNA. The CDR3 runs 15 residues. This CDR3 is CASSSGTGGRDTQYF.

The chain recombines TRBV20-1 with TRBJ2-1; TCRdb's D gene call, TRBD2, goes unchecked for lack of DNA. CDR3 size: 14 residues. CDR1 is DFQATT and CDR2 is SNEGSKA in the germline V gene (reference sequence). CDR3 amino acids: CSARARDYYNEQFF.

The chain employs TRBV29-1 and TRBJ1-1; the TRBD1 assignment by TCRdb is unverifiable without DNA. The CDR3 length is 13 residues. The germline V gene has CDR1 SQVTM and CDR2 ANQGSEA. The CDR3 is CSALVQTGTEAFF. Supplemented by reference TRBV29-1 and TRBJ1-1, the full variable domain reads SAVISQKPSRDICQRGTSLTIQCQVDSQVTMMFWYRQQPGQSLTLIATANQGSEATYESGFVIDKFPISRPNLTFSTLTVSNMSPEDSSIYLCSALVQTGTEAFFGQGTRLTVV.

This chain uses TRBV20-1 with TRBJ1-5. The CDR3 loop spans 19 amino acids. Germline V CDR1 and CDR2: DFQATT, SNEGSKA (reference sequence). The CDR3 sequence: CSARDREAPEGLSNQPQHF.

The chain's CDR3 is CSVAGGDQATNTEAFF. The rearrangement joins TRBV29-1 to TRBJ1-1; as DNA is missing, the TRBD1 call by TCRdb cannot be tested. Germline CDR1 is SQVTM and CDR2 is ANQGSEA. This CDR3 has 16 residues.

The V gene is TRBV29-1, the J gene TRBJ2-2; the D gene TCRdb calls, TRBD2, cannot be checked with no DNA. Germline CDR1 reads SQVTM; CDR2 reads ANQGSEA. The CDR3 totals 12 residues. The CDR3: CSVPLGRGELFF.

V is TRBV12-3 or TRBV12-4 and J is TRBJ1-2; TCRdb's assignment of TRBD1 cannot be checked, as there is no DNA. This CDR3 has 15 amino acids. The CDR3: CASSLRGRQNYGYTF.

The rearrangement joins TRBV7-6 to TRBJ2-1; TCRdb names TRBD2, which stays unverified in the absence of DNA. Germline lookup yields CDR1 SGHVS and CDR2 FNYEAQ. CDR3 length: 17 residues. CDR3 in amino acids: CASSPFGLAGVSNEQFF.